The 14 T cell receptor beta chains reported below all come from one sample, sequenced in a study of tumor-infiltrating lymphocytes in localized non-small cell lung cancer. Produced via immunoSEQ multiplex PCR; TCRdb's table is partial and in-frame only. The table includes some 15,000 clones, 75% to 85% detected once. Specimen: lung tumor tissue. These receptor sequences come from a human donor with non-small cell lung cancer.

This clone occurred once. This chain connects TRBV2 to TRBJ2-7, with D possibly TRBD2 on 5 matching bases. Germline CDR1 reads SNHLY; CDR2 reads FYNNEI. Deletions cut 8 bases from V and 2 bases from J, with 16 bases between. This CDR3 is built from 14 residues. The CDR3 sequence is CASYRAVGAYEQYF. CDR3 sequence (DNA): TGTGCCAGCTATCGGGCGGTCGGGGCCTACGAGCAGTACTTC.

This clone showed up just once. The chain couples TRBV7-2 to TRBJ1-2; D call uncertain. Germline V CDR1 and CDR2: SGHTA, FQGNSA. The germline V and J ends were trimmed by 5 bases and 2 bases, with 9 bases remaining between them. The CDR3 spans 13 residues. The CDR3 DNA sequence: TGTGCCAGCAGCCCGGACGGAAACTATGGCTACACCTTC. Protein sequence: CASSPDGNYGYTF. Full variable domain (remainder filled in from reference TRBV7-2 and TRBJ1-2): GAGVSQSPSNKVTEKGKDVELRCDPISGHTALYWYRQSLGQGLEFLIYFQGNSAPDKSGLPSDRFSAERTGGSVSTLTIQRTQQEDSAVYLCASSPDGNYGYTFGSGTRLTVV.

The rearrangement joins TRBV7-2 to TRBJ2-1, with 8 bases matching TRBD2. The CDR3 spans 18 residues. Per the germline V gene, CDR1 is SGHTA and CDR2 is FQGNSA. V shed 2 bases, J shed 7 bases, and the junction held 16 bases outside the gene matches. CDR3 DNA: TGTGCCAGCAGCTTATCGGGTAGCGGGGACTTTTCTCGGAATGAGCAGTTCTTC. Protein product: CASSLSGSGDFSRNEQFF.

The chain has TRBV2 and TRBJ1-1; D is unclear. Germline values: CDR1 SNHLY, CDR2 FYNNEI. V shed 2 bases and J shed 10 bases, with 11 bases lying between them. The CDR3 is made up of 12 amino acids. In nucleotides, the CDR3 is TGTGCCAGCAGTGAAAGAAGGGTCTCAGCTTTCTTT. Amino acid sequence: CASSERRVSAFF.

The CDR3 loop is CASSSGQEGYGYTF. CDR3 coding DNA: TGTGCCAGCAGTTCGGGACAGGAAGGCTATGGCTACACCTTC. The chain couples TRBV27 to TRBJ1-2, with TRBD1 identical over 8 bases. CDR1 is MNHEY and CDR2 is SMNVEV in the germline V gene (reference sequence). The V and J ends lost 4 bases and 4 bases, in that order; junction bases with no gene match: 5. This CDR3 comprises 14 residues.

V is TRBV5-8 and J is TRBJ2-4; D may be TRBD2 (6 bases). V lost 3 bases to trimming and J lost 12 bases, with 13 bases between them. CDR3 size: 12 residues. Germline lookup yields CDR1 SGHTS and CDR2 YDEGEE. CDR3 sequence (DNA): TGTGCCAGCAGCTGGGGACTCCCAGATCAGTACTTC. Encoded protein: CASSWGLPDQYF.

The chain uses TRBV29-1 and TRBJ2-1; D is ambiguous. Germline loops: CDR1 SQVTM, CDR2 ANQGSEA. This CDR3 spans 13 amino acids. Trimming took 0 bases from V and 7 from J, leaving 10 bases between them. The CDR3 region has the DNA TGCAGCGTTGAAGATCTAATCGCTAATGAGCAGTTCTTC. It codes for CSVEDLIANEQFF.

The chain carries TRBV7-2 and TRBJ2-7; D is ambiguous. Trimming shortened V by 3 bases and J by 0 bases, and 15 bases separated the two germline ends. The CDR3 spans 16 residues. Germline V gene lookup returns CDR1 SGHTA and CDR2 FQGNSA. The CDR3 coding sequence is TGTGCCAGCAGCTTTGACCCGGACCCCCTCTCCTACGAGCAGTACTTC. It yields the protein CASSFDPDPLSYEQYF.

This clone occurred once. J is TRBJ2-3 and V is TRBV6-6; no firm D call. V was pared by 2 bases and J by 0 bases, with 6 bases between. The CDR3 contains 14 residues. Per germline, CDR1 MNHNY and CDR2 SVGAGI (reference sequence). CDR3 nucleotides: TGTGCCAGCAGTTACCAGGAAAGCACAGATACGCAGTATTTT. Translation gives CASSYQESTDTQYF.

The V call is TRBV7-2, the J call TRBJ2-5, with D possibly matching TRBD2 (6 bases). The germline V and J ends were trimmed by 4 bases and 4 bases, with 7 bases remaining between them. The CDR3 extends over 12 amino acids. Germline CDR1 and CDR2: SGHTA and FQGNSA. CDR3 DNA: TGTGCCAGCAGCTCGACTAGAGAGACCCAGTACTTC. Protein sequence: CASSSTRETQYF.

This clone has just a few counts. As DNA, the CDR3 is TGTGCCAGCTCACCACCGATTTCGGGACGGCAGTACTTC. Protein: CASSPPISGRQYF. This chain joins TRBV18 and TRBJ2-7; D is tentatively TRBD1 or TRBD2 (5 bases each). The CDR3 runs to 13 residues. V was clipped by 0 bases and J by 9 bases, with 12 bases between them. From germline, CDR1 is KGHSH and CDR2 LQKENI.

The chain recombines TRBV19 with TRBJ1-6; tentatively, D is TRBD1 (5 bases). Germline values: CDR1 LNHDA, CDR2 SQIVND (reference sequence). The CDR3 is made up of 12 amino acids. The ends were cut back, 9 bases at V and 10 bases at J, with 13 bases in the middle. The CDR3 DNA is TGTGCCAGCACGGGGGGAGGGTCACCCCTCCACTTT. It codes for CASTGGGSPLHF.

This sequence joins TRBV19 and TRBJ2-5; TRBD1 aligns across 7 bases. From germline, CDR1 is LNHDA and CDR2 SQIVND (reference sequence). The V segment lost 6 bases and the J segment 2 bases; nucleotides outside the gene matches: 9. This CDR3 comprises 15 residues. CDR3 DNA sequence: TGTGCCAGTAGCAAGCGGACAGGTACTCAAGAGACCCAGTACTTC. It translates to CASSKRTGTQETQYF. The variable domain in full, with the rest retrieved from reference TRBV19 and TRBJ2-5, is DGGITQSPKYLFRKEGQNVTLSCEQNLNHDAMYWYRQDPGQGLRLIYYSQIVNDFQKGDIAEGYSVSREKKESFPLTVTSAQKNPTAFYLCASSKRTGTQETQYFGPGTRLLVL.

The chain couples TRBV18 to TRBJ1-2; possibly TRBD1 for D (6 bases). Germline assignment: CDR1 KGHSH and CDR2 LQKENI. This CDR3 contains 13 residues. Deletions cut 2 bases from V and 6 bases from J, with 10 bases between. CDR3 sequence (DNA): TGTGCCAGCTCACCAAGGGGGGCGGATGGCTACACCTTC. Amino acids: CASSPRGADGYTF.